The T cell receptor beta chain described here comes from a study of blood T cells in healthy people across ages. CDR3 length equals 13 residues. In germline, CDR1 is SGHRS, CDR2 YFSETQ. With 3 bases removed from V and 7 bases from J, the gap between germline ends came to 13 bases. PCR was performed a second time for 7 to 11 cycles using a sample-barcoded 5' primer and a J-beta primer mix. TCRdb independently ran MiXCR on the 5' RACE reads; one entry per CDR3 protein. Of about 970,000 distinct CDR3 sequences listed, 51% are singletons. The source of this sequence is a woman aged 60-70 years in good health. This chain uses TRBV5-1 with TRBJ1-2; no reliable D call. Sequencing used blood. In DNA, the CDR3 is TGCGCCAGCAGCTGGGCCGGGAGCGGTGGCTACACCTTC. Its protein product is CASSWAGSGGYTF.